The clone carrying this T cell receptor beta chain was detected ten times or more. Its antigen is still unknown. Flow cytometry had shown expanded CD8+CD57+ cells in the patients chosen for sequencing. These data originate in a study of CD8+CD57+ T cells in acquired aplastic anemia. Genomic DNA provided the template from which TCR beta VDJ and CDR3 profiles were obtained. TCRdb itself ran the reads through MiXCR, one entry per CDR3 protein. There are some 150,000 distinct CDR3 sequences in the sample; 52% occur only once, and around 12% lies in the top ten. General observations from the study: Patients and controls had CD8+ Simpson's diversity values that were not significantly distinct.

Germline CDR1 and CDR2: MGHRA and YSYEKL. CDR3 length equals 15 residues. V was cut by 3 bases and J by 1 base, with 12 bases left in between. Input material: sorted CD4+, CD8+, or CD8+CD57+ T cells (not recorded which) from PBMCs. This chain links TRBV4-1 with TRBJ2-5, with a possible D match to TRBD2 (5 bases). This receptor was identified in a human donor with aplastic anemia. CDR3 amino acids: CASSHPGISQETQYF. In DNA, the CDR3 is TGCGCCAGCAGCCACCCCGGGATTTCCCAAGAGACCCAGTACTTC.